The next 22 T cell receptor beta chains were all read from a single sample in a study of T cells in Graves' hyperthyroidism and ophthalmopathy. From RNA transcripts, TCR beta CDR3 regions were amplified. When the TCR CDR3 underwent first-round RT-PCR, the HTBI primer set was used. TCRdb re-called the multiplex PCR reads with MiXCR, one entry per CDR3 protein. The sample holds 650,000 to 750,000 distinct CDR3 sequences, 14% seen once. Material: blood. The receptors derive from a woman aged 18-35 years with Graves' hyperthyroidism.

This clonotype was counted ten times or more. The chain couples TRBV7-9 to TRBJ2-3, with D maybe TRBD1 (6 bases). The CDR3 is made up of 14 amino acids. With 3 bases removed from V and 4 bases from J, the gap between germline ends came to 11 bases. Per germline, CDR1 SEHNR and CDR2 FQNEAQ (reference sequence). The CDR3 loop is CASSFHTGPDTQYF. DNA of the CDR3: TGTGCCAGCAGCTTTCACACAGGGCCAGATACGCAGTATTTT.

The chain employs TRBV12-3 or TRBV12-4 and TRBJ2-5; a weak D match, TRBD1 (5 bases). The ends were cut back, 5 bases at V and 7 bases at J, with 11 bases in the middle. The length of the CDR3 is 12 residues. The CDR3 here is CASSNPTGTQYF. The CDR3 bases are TGTGCCAGCAGTAACCCTACAGGGACCCAGTACTTC.

This clonotype was detected ten times or more. The V gene is TRBV29-1, the J gene TRBJ2-2, with D unresolved. V lost 7 bases and J lost 5, with 11 bases in between. The CDR3 consists of 12 residues. Looked up from germline, CDR1 is SQVTM and CDR2 is ANQGSEA. CDR3 sequence: CSALAETGELFF. DNA for the CDR3: TGCAGCGCCCTGGCAGAGACCGGGGAGCTGTTTTTT.

This clonotype was seen more than once but under ten times. This rearrangement joins TRBV10-3 to TRBJ2-1, with no clear D. In germline, CDR1 is ENHRY, CDR2 SYGVKD. The germline V and J ends were trimmed by 4 bases and 1 base, with 8 bases remaining between them. This CDR3 spans 14 amino acids. The CDR3 region is CAISVAISYNEQFF. The CDR3 region has the DNA TGTGCCATCAGTGTGGCGATTTCCTACAATGAGCAGTTCTTC.

This clonotype was recorded many times. This chain joins TRBV7-2 and TRBJ1-5; D gene uncertain. The V and J ends lost 4 bases and 9 bases respectively, with 10 bases between them. The CDR3 length is 12 residues. The germline V gene encodes CDR1 SGHTA and CDR2 FQGNSA. The CDR3 sequence: CASSSLGMPQHF. The CDR3 bases are TGTGCCAGCAGCTCCTTGGGAATGCCCCAGCATTTT. The full variable domain, with the rest looked up from reference TRBV7-2 and TRBJ1-5, is GAGVSQSPSNKVTEKGKDVELRCDPISGHTALYWYRQSLGQGLEFLIYFQGNSAPDKSGLPSDRFSAERTGGSVSTLTIQRTQQEDSAVYLCASSSLGMPQHFGDGTRLSIL.

The sample holds many counts of this clonotype. The CDR3 region is CASILRGNTEAFF. The DNA for the CDR3 is TGCGCCAGCATCCTGAGGGGTAACACTGAAGCTTTCTTT. The chain recombines TRBV10-2 with TRBJ1-1, with D maybe TRBD1 (5 bases). Trimming cost V 7 bases and J 2 bases, with 11 bases left between them. The CDR3 length is 13 residues. The V gene's germline CDR1 is WSHSY and CDR2 SAAADI.

This clonotype was detected only a few times. The CDR3 DNA reads TGTGCCAGCAGAAAACTCGGCGGCACCGGGGAGCTGTTTTTT. Protein product: CASRKLGGTGELFF. The rearrangement joins TRBV28 to TRBJ2-2; D is uncertain. The CDR3 consists of 14 residues. Trimming took 6 bases from V and 4 from J, leaving 12 bases between them. Germline assignment: CDR1 MDHEN and CDR2 SYDVKM. Combining the CDR3 with reference TRBV28 and TRBJ2-2 gives the whole variable domain DVKVTQSSRYLVKRTGEKVFLECVQDMDHENMFWYRQDPGLGLRLIYFSYDVKMKEKGDIPEGYSVSREKKERFSLILESASTNQTSMYLCASRKLGGTGELFFGEGSRLTVL.

The CDR3 nucleotides read TGTGCCAGCAGAAGATCGACAGGGTTCCACGAGCAGTACTTC. Amino acid sequence: CASRRSTGFHEQYF. The chain carries TRBV7-2 and TRBJ2-7; 7 bases agree with TRBD1. CDR1 and CDR2 (germline): SGHTA, FQGNSA. V gave up 6 bases and J gave up 5 bases; unmatched junction bases: 10. CDR3 size: 14 residues.

This clonotype was detected ten times or more. This chain connects TRBV30 to TRBJ2-3, with TRBD2 matching 7 bases. V was pared by 5 bases and J by 14 bases, with 13 bases of the junction left unmatched. This CDR3 region has 12 residues. CDR1 is GTSNPN, CDR2 SVGIG, per germline (reference sequence). In nucleotides, the CDR3 is TGTGCCTGGCAGCCACATGGGACTATTTGGTATTTT. Translating it yields CAWQPHGTIWYF.

This clonotype was counted many times. The chain joins TRBV7-9 to TRBJ2-7; TRBD2 agrees at 9 bases. CDR1 is SEHNR, CDR2 FQNEAQ, per germline (reference sequence). The J segment lost 1 base and the V segment lost 2 bases, leaving 6 bases of the junction unmatched. This CDR3 comprises 16 residues. The CDR3 DNA follows: TGTGCCAGCAGCTTATCCCCGACTAGCGGATCCTACGAGCAGTACTTC. Translation gives CASSLSPTSGSYEQYF.

This clonotype was seen ten or more times. The chain couples TRBV3-1 to TRBJ1-2; 8 nucleotides line up with TRBD1. The CDR3 consists of 15 residues. Germline V gene data show CDR1 as LGHDT and CDR2 as YNNKEL (reference sequence). V lost 4 bases and J lost 8; bases outside the gene matches: 12. CDR3 DNA: TGTGCCAGCAGCCTAAGTGGCGGGACAGGTTACGGCTACACCTTC. Encoded protein: CASSLSGGTGYGYTF. Full variable domain (remainder filled in from reference TRBV3-1 and TRBJ1-2): DTAVSQTPKYLVTQMGNDKSIKCEQNLGHDTMYWYKQDSKKFLKIMFSYNNKELIINETVPNRFSPKSPDKAHLNLHINSLELGDSAVYFCASSLSGGTGYGYTFGSGTRLTVV.

With regard to this clonotype: A much larger clone differs from this one at a single base, so this may be a read error. The V call is TRBV2, the J call TRBJ2-7; 11 positions agree with TRBD2. The J segment lost 3 bases and the V segment lost 5 bases, leaving 3 bases of the junction unmatched. CDR3 size: 14 residues. The V gene's germline CDR1 is SNHLY and CDR2 FYNNEI. CDR3 protein: CASSPTSGDYEQYF. In nucleotides, the CDR3 is TGTGCCAGCAGTCCGACTAGCGGGGACTACGAGCAGTACTTC.

The sample holds a few counts of this clonotype. The chain is built from TRBV4-1 and TRBJ1-5; TRBD1 is a possible D gene (6 bases). The V end lost 0 bases, the J end lost 6 bases, and 9 bases lay between the germline ends. The CDR3 totals 14 residues. Germline V gives CDR1 MGHRA, CDR2 YSYEKL. The CDR3 spells CASSQDAGVQPQHF. Here the CDR3 DNA reads TGCGCCAGCAGCCAAGATGCAGGGGTTCAGCCCCAGCATTTT.

This clonotype was seen many times. This chain links TRBV10-3 with TRBJ2-7; TRBD2 matches at 11 bases. The CDR3 spans 14 residues. J was trimmed by 7 bases and V by 6 bases; bases with no gene match: 8. Germline loops: CDR1 ENHRY, CDR2 SYGVKD. CDR3 nucleotide sequence: TGTGCCATCAGCCCTCGAGCTAGCGGGAGGGAGCAGTACTTC. It is translated as CAISPRASGREQYF.

J is TRBJ1-4 and V is TRBV28; D is ambiguous. V lost 3 bases and J 0 bases, leaving 8 bases between the germline ends. The V gene's germline CDR1 is MDHEN and CDR2 SYDVKM. The CDR3 is 15 residues long. The CDR3 coding sequence is TGTGCCAGCAGTTTCCAGGCTGCAACTAATGAAAAACTGTTTTTT. It codes for CASSFQAATNEKLFF.

In its sample, this clonotype was seen many times. The chain couples TRBV12-3 or TRBV12-4 to TRBJ1-5; D call uncertain. The CDR3 loop spans 13 amino acids. Trimming left V 10 bases short and J 0 bases short, with 10 bases between. The CDR3, as DNA: TGTGCCACCAGGACGGATAGCAATCAGCCCCAGCATTTT. It codes for CATRTDSNQPQHF.

The sample holds many counts of this clonotype. The V gene is TRBV18, the J gene TRBJ2-1; 10 positions agree with TRBD1. The ends lost 2 bases at V and 10 bases at J; junction bases unmatched: 5. The CDR3 covers 14 residues. Germline-derived CDR1 and CDR2 are KGHSH and LQKENI. The CDR3 sequence is CASSPYGTGVEQFF. The CDR3, as DNA: TGTGCCAGCTCACCATATGGGACAGGGGTGGAGCAGTTCTTC.

In this sample, this clonotype turned up many times. V and J are TRBV12-3 or TRBV12-4 and TRBJ1-1; possibly TRBD1 for D (6 bases). Trimming pared 3 bases from V and 4 bases from J, leaving 21 bases between. The CDR3 has 17 amino acids. CDR3 in amino acids: CASSLRGAWARGTEAFF. CDR3 nucleotide sequence: TGTGCCAGCAGTTTGAGGGGGGCGTGGGCAAGGGGCACTGAAGCTTTCTTT.

This clonotype was recorded many times. The V gene is TRBV7-2, the J gene TRBJ1-5, with D unclear. The V end lost 4 bases, the J end lost 7 bases, and 17 bases lay between the germline ends. The CDR3 totals 15 residues. Germline V gene data show CDR1 as SGHTA and CDR2 as FQGNSA. CDR3 loop: CASSSHMGSGQPQHF. CDR3 bases: TGTGCCAGCAGCTCTCACATGGGATCGGGGCAGCCCCAGCATTTT.

The chain is built from TRBV2 and TRBJ2-5, with D maybe TRBD2 (5 bases). The CDR3 runs to 14 residues. Between the trimmed V and J ends, which lost 3 bases and 5 bases, there was a span of 13 bases. Germline CDR1 SNHLY, CDR2 FYNNEI. CDR3 nucleotides: TGTGCCAGCAGTGAGGGAGCTATCTTGGAGACCCAGTACTTC. Translated: CASSEGAILETQYF. The full variable domain, rest sourced from reference TRBV2 and TRBJ2-5, is EPEVTQTPSHQVTQMGQEVILRCVPISNHLYFYWYRQILGQKVEFLVSFYNNEISEKSEIFDDQFSVERPDGSNFTLKIRSTKLEDSAMYFCASSEGAILETQYFGPGTRLLVL.

The gene calls are TRBV28 and TRBJ1-2, with unresolved D. The germline V gene encodes CDR1 MDHEN and CDR2 SYDVKM. Deletions cut 2 bases from V and 6 bases from J, with 19 bases between. The CDR3 is made up of 16 amino acids. In DNA, the CDR3 is TGTGCCAGCAGTTTACTCCTTAGGGCACTTGTGGATGGCTACACCTTC. Amino acid sequence: CASSLLLRALVDGYTF.

The V call is TRBV20-1, the J call TRBJ2-5; 16 bases line up with TRBD2. The germline CDR1 and CDR2 sequences are DFQATT and SNEGSKA (reference sequence). This CDR3 has 15 residues. J lost 3 bases, V lost 3 bases, and 1 base had no gene match. CDR3 sequence (DNA): TGCAGTGCTAGGGGGACTAGCGGGAGGGAAGAGACCCAGTACTTC. Protein: CSARGTSGREETQYF.